Each of the 13 T cell receptor beta chains below was sequenced from the same sample in a study of T cell changes during pregnancy in multiple sclerosis. Profiling relied on immunoSEQ multiplex PCR, and the TCRdb table lists in-frame clones only, not all of them. The repertoire consists of approximately 100,000 clones, with roughly 92% occurring once and the leading ten covering roughly 0.93%. The sample consisted of peripheral blood, taken after pregnancy. The receptor set was obtained from a female donor with multiple sclerosis, enrolled in a pregnancy study.

This clone was found once. V usage is TRBV5-8 and J usage is TRBJ1-2; TRBD1 matches 9 bases. Losses at the gene ends were 4 bases for V and 5 bases for J; bases not matched to a gene: 0. CDR3 length: 12 amino acids. The germline V gene has CDR1 SGHTS and CDR2 YDEGEE. The CDR3 sequence is CASSGQGYGYTF. Written as DNA, the CDR3 is TGTGCCAGCAGCGGACAGGGGTATGGCTACACCTTC.

The genes are TRBV7-2 and TRBJ1-2, with D tentatively TRBD1 (6 bases). Germline V CDR1 and CDR2: SGHTA, FQGNSA. V lost 0 bases and J lost 2, with 13 bases in between. This CDR3 comprises 16 residues. The CDR3 region has the DNA TGTGCCAGCAGCTTAGCCCCAGGGGCAAGCAACTATGGCTACACCTTC. It specifies CASSLAPGASNYGYTF. The full variable domain, rest sourced from reference TRBV7-2 and TRBJ1-2, is GAGVSQSPSNKVTEKGKDVELRCDPISGHTALYWYRQSLGQGLEFLIYFQGNSAPDKSGLPSDRFSAERTGGSVSTLTIQRTQQEDSAVYLCASSLAPGASNYGYTFGSGTRLTVV.

The genes are TRBV7-9 and TRBJ2-4; D call uncertain. V dropped 2 bases and J dropped 5 bases, with 7 bases sitting between them. CDR3 size: 13 residues. In germline, CDR1 is SEHNR, CDR2 FQNEAQ (reference sequence). CDR3 protein: CASSLSGENIQYF. The CDR3, as DNA: TGTGCCAGCAGCTTATCTGGAGAAAACATTCAGTACTTC.

The V gene is TRBV28, the J gene TRBJ1-4, with 12 nucleotides matching TRBD1. From germline, CDR1 is MDHEN and CDR2 SYDVKM. This CDR3 contains 17 residues. V shed 3 bases, J shed 3 bases, and the junction held 5 bases outside the gene matches. The DNA for the CDR3 is TGTGCCAGCAGTTTGGGGACAGGGGGCCTGGCTAATGAAAAACTGTTTTTT. As protein: CASSLGTGGLANEKLFF.

The rearrangement links TRBV5-1 to TRBJ2-7; 7 positions agree with TRBD1. V trimming: 0 bases; J trimming: 0 bases; junction bases outside the gene matches: 3. Germline CDR1 and CDR2: SGHRS and YFSETQ. The CDR3 is 15 residues long. The CDR3 here is CASSLDRGTSYEQYF. In DNA form, the CDR3 reads TGCGCCAGCAGCTTGGACAGGGGAACCTCCTACGAGCAGTACTTC. Based on the CDR3 plus reference TRBV5-1 and TRBJ2-7, the full variable domain is KAGVTQTPRYLIKTRGQQVTLSCSPISGHRSVSWYQQTPGQGLQFLFEYFSETQRNKGNFPGRFSGRQFSNSRSEMNVSTLELGDSALYLCASSLDRGTSYEQYFGPGTRLTVT.

The chain joins TRBV19 to TRBJ2-5; TRBD2 aligns across 8 bases. V lost 5 bases and J lost 5; bases outside the gene matches: 4. The germline CDR1 and CDR2 sequences are LNHDA and SQIVND (reference sequence). The CDR3 is made up of 13 amino acids. In DNA form, the CDR3 reads TGTGCCAGTAGTTCTTCGGGGGGGGAGACCCAGTACTTC. It yields the protein CASSSSGGETQYF. The full variable domain, in which reference TRBV19 and TRBJ2-5 provide the parts outside the CDR3, is DGGITQSPKYLFRKEGQNVTLSCEQNLNHDAMYWYRQDPGQGLRLIYYSQIVNDFQKGDIAEGYSVSREKKESFPLTVTSAQKNPTAFYLCASSSSGGETQYFGPGTRLLVL.

V gene TRBV7-2 combines with J gene TRBJ1-1; TRBD1 agrees at 8 bases. Germline V gene data show CDR1 as SGHTA and CDR2 as FQGNSA. Trimming took 5 bases from V and 10 from J; bases not matched to a gene: 15. CDR3 length equals 15 residues. The CDR3 region has the DNA TGTGCCAGCAGCAAACGGGGACAGGAGAATGTGGGAGCTTTCTTT. This translates into CASSKRGQENVGAFF.

This rearrangement joins TRBV25-1 to TRBJ2-1; no definite D call. The CDR3 spans 12 residues. Between the trimmed V and J ends, which lost 9 bases and 5 bases, there was a span of 11 bases. Germline values: CDR1 MGHDK, CDR2 SYGVNS. CDR3: CASFTADNEQFF. CDR3 bases: TGTGCCAGTTTCACAGCTGACAATGAGCAGTTCTTC.

The J gene is TRBJ2-2, the V gene TRBV7-3; TRBD1 matches at 9 bases. Germline V lookup: CDR1 SGHTA, CDR2 FQGTGA. The CDR3 length is 14 residues. The ends lost 6 bases at V and 1 base at J; junction bases unmatched: 0. CDR3 residues: CASRDRGNTGELFF. The CDR3, as DNA: TGTGCCAGCAGGGACAGGGGGAACACCGGGGAGCTGTTTTTT.

The chain couples TRBV7-9 to TRBJ2-1; 9 bases line up with TRBD2. This CDR3 contains 15 residues. Losses at the gene ends were 1 base for V and 10 bases for J; bases not matched to a gene: 8. From germline, CDR1 is SEHNR and CDR2 FQNEAQ (reference sequence). The CDR3 protein is CASSLDGGGGVEQFF. The CDR3 bases are TGTGCCAGCAGCTTAGATGGCGGGGGGGGCGTGGAGCAGTTCTTC.

The V and J genes are TRBV6-1 and TRBJ1-1; D is possibly TRBD1 (6 bases). CDR1 and CDR2 from the germline V gene are MNHNS and SASEGT. The V and J ends lost 7 bases and 3 bases respectively, with 15 bases between them. This CDR3 spans 14 amino acids. CDR3 residues: CASNPRDTHTEAFF. In nucleotides, the CDR3 is TGTGCCAGCAATCCCCGGGACACGCACACTGAAGCTTTCTTT.

The chain combines TRBV9 with TRBJ1-3; D remains ambiguous. Trimming removed 4 bases from V and 4 bases from J, with 12 bases in between. Germline assignment: CDR1 SGDLS and CDR2 YYNGEE. This CDR3 spans 14 amino acids. The DNA for the CDR3 is TGTGCCAGCAGCTCCGGGGTTTACGGAAACACCATATATTTT. Translated, it gives CASSSGVYGNTIYF.

The chain couples TRBV11-3 to TRBJ2-3; unclear D gene. The CDR3 is 14 amino acids. The germline V and J ends were trimmed by 1 base and 0 bases, with 5 bases remaining between them. Germline V gives CDR1 SGHNT, CDR2 YENEEA. For the CDR3, the DNA is TGTGCCAGCAGCTTAGGTCTCAGCACAGATACGCAGTATTTT. Its translation is CASSLGLSTDTQYF.